In its sample, the clone carrying this T cell receptor beta chain was seen many times. Its antigen is unknown. This sample is drawn from a study of T cells in Graves' hyperthyroidism and ophthalmopathy. The CDR3 regions of TCR beta were amplified from RNA transcripts. The HTBI primer set was used in a first-round RT-PCR of the TCR CDR3. TCRdb independently ran MiXCR on the multiplex PCR reads; one entry per CDR3 protein. The data show some 300,000 distinct CDR3 sequences, with about 19% seen just once and 35% to 45% held by the top ten. Germline CDR1 GTSNPN, CDR2 SVGIG (reference sequence). V gave up 8 bases and J gave up 6 bases, with 13 bases separating them. The CDR3 has 12 residues. General study findings and limits: Within blood appeared most thyroid clonotypes that had expanded above 0.001.

The clonotype originates from a man between 50 and 59 years old with Graves' ophthalmopathy. V usage is TRBV30 and J usage is TRBJ2-2; D may be TRBD2 (6 bases). Sequenced material: blood. The CDR3 here is CALAPGAGELFF. The CDR3 bases are TGTGCCCTCGCGCCGGGGGCCGGGGAGCTGTTTTTT.